This is a list of T cell receptor beta chains from one sample in a study of T cell changes during pregnancy in multiple sclerosis. Clones were read by immunoSEQ multiplex PCR, and TCRdb kept only the in-frame ones, dropping some. The sample lists 40,000 or so clones, 91% occurring once. The sample in question was CD8+ T cells from peripheral blood mononuclear cells, obtained after pregnancy. These receptors all stem from a female donor with multiple sclerosis, enrolled in a pregnancy study. The conserved cysteine and the conserved F or W are not part of the CDR3 here. The order of the fields is CDR3 length, V gene, J gene, D gene, CDR3 protein. D genes are given only for firm matches.

length: 12; V: TRBV9; J: TRBJ2-1; D: NA; CDR3: ASSVDDSFNEQF
length: 13; V: TRBV4-1; J: TRBJ1-4; D: NA; CDR3: ASSPGETTNEKLF
length: 12; V: TRBV6-5; J: TRBJ2-2; D: NA; CDR3: ASNEAGRPGELF
length: 13; V: TRBV6-1; J: TRBJ2-1; D: NA; CDR3: ASSDWGPSINEQF
length: 12; V: TRBV30; J: TRBJ2-7; D: NA; CDR3: AWSPRRGSYEQY
length: 14; V: TRBV7-3; J: TRBJ2-1; D: TRBD2; CDR3: ASSLTPSGRRNEQF
length: 13; V: TRBV19; J: TRBJ2-7; D: TRBD2; CDR3: ASSHKGLADYEQY
length: 12; V: TRBV7-9; J: TRBJ2-5; D: TRBD1; CDR3: ASSVGTVQETQY
length: 14; V: TRBV27; J: TRBJ2-7; D: TRBD2; CDR3: ASSLSGLAGTYEQY
length: 12; V: TRBV28; J: TRBJ2-7; D: TRBD2; CDR3: ASGGLAGLYEQY
length: 11; V: TRBV7-3; J: TRBJ2-2; D: TRBD2; CDR3: ASAGGPSGELF